This TCR beta chain was identified in a study of human T cells and chemical hapten exposure. Study summary: Patients received weekly diphenylcyclopropenone doses to the scalp throughout the roughly 24-week study. DPC (0.01%) was patch tested on the upper back and read at 6 days. Study outcomes and limitations: Relative to control repertoires, expanded TCRs gave rise to significantly more large CDR3 similarity clusters.

TCRdb called the RACE reads again in MiXCR, with one record for every CDR3 protein. The sample yields some 39,000 distinct CDR3 sequences, around a tenth seen once. This clonotype was recorded at least ten times. Antigen specificity is unknown. Time point given: patch test 3, about 24 weeks after DPC sensitization. Treatment reported: therapeutic diphenylcyclopropenone sensitization with weekly scalp DPC. The template was total RNA from unfractionated whole blood. The material was whole blood, obtained in connection with sensitization to the hapten diphenylcyclopropenone (DPC). The TCR comes from a man between 50 and 59 years old with alopecia areata. Some clones in this sample may be carry-over from other donors' samples.

CDR3 loop: CSVGGSGTGGTKTQYF. The CDR3 DNA reads TGCAGCGTTGGCGGATCCGGGACAGGGGGCACGAAGACCCAGTACTTC. This sequence joins TRBV29-1 and TRBJ2-5; 12 bases are a match to TRBD1. The CDR3 runs 16 residues. The V gene end was trimmed by 4 bases and the J gene end by 6 bases; junction bases not matched to a gene: 12. The germline gives CDR1 SQVTM, CDR2 ANQGSEA. The full variable domain, completed using reference TRBV29-1 and TRBJ2-5, is SAVISQKPSRDICQRGTSLTIQCQVDSQVTMMFWYRQQPGQSLTLIATANQGSEATYESGFVIDKFPISRPNLTFSTLTVSNMSPEDSSIYLCSVGGSGTGGTKTQYFGPGTRLLVL.